The 9 T cell receptor beta chains reported below all come from one sample, sequenced in a study of CD8+ T cells in alopecia areata. Extracted RNA was reverse transcribed, and the resulting cDNA served as sequencing template. Clones were sequenced by immunoSEQ multiplex PCR, and TCRdb holds only the in-frame ones, with some missing. The table records about 220,000 clones, 50% to 70% of them present only once. Regarding treatment: oral pan-JAK inhibitor, 5-10 mg twice daily. Sequenced material: CD4+ T cells sorted from blood, taken at week 4, from a patient treated with tofacitinib. These receptors were taken from a human donor with alopecia areata.

The rearrangement joins TRBV30 to TRBJ1-4; the D gene is possibly TRBD1 (5 bases). The V and J ends lost 3 bases and 2 bases respectively, with 7 bases between them. Per germline, CDR1 GTSNPN and CDR2 SVGIG (reference sequence). The CDR3 length is 13 residues. CDR3 region: CAWRGRTNEKLFF. As DNA, the CDR3 is TGTGCCTGGAGGGGACGGACTAATGAAAAACTGTTTTTT.

The genes are TRBV20-1 and TRBJ2-7; D ambiguous. Trimming removed 5 bases at V and 3 bases at J, with 8 bases between. The CDR3 runs 11 residues. Germline V gene lookup returns CDR1 DFQATT and CDR2 SNEGSKA (reference sequence). The CDR3 sequence: CSARIDYEQYF. In nucleotides, the CDR3 is TGCAGTGCTCGGATAGACTACGAGCAGTACTTC.

This clone was seen just once. The CDR3: CSAGRLNTEAFF. The CDR3 DNA follows: TGCAGCGCTGGGAGACTGAACACTGAAGCTTTCTTT. The J gene is TRBJ1-1, the V gene TRBV29-1; D remains unclear. Trimming took off 7 bases at V and 0 bases at J, with 9 bases between the two ends. The CDR3 has 12 residues. The germline V gene has CDR1 SQVTM and CDR2 ANQGSEA.

This clone has only a few counts. The chain couples TRBV7-2 to TRBJ2-1, with 8 bases identical to TRBD1. From germline, CDR1 is SGHTA and CDR2 FQGNSA. This CDR3 region has 17 residues. Germline trimming cut 4 bases from V and 4 bases from J; bases unmatched to any gene: 12. The DNA of the CDR3 is TGTGCCAGCAGCTCACTAGGCTGGGGACAGGATTACAATGAGCAGTTCTTC. This encodes CASSSLGWGQDYNEQFF.

The genes are TRBV4-3 and TRBJ2-3; no reliable D call. V shed 4 bases and J shed 2 bases, with 10 bases lying between them. Germline CDR1 is LGHNA and CDR2 is YSLEER. This CDR3 region has 14 residues. CDR3 region: CASSRRTFTDTQYF. In DNA, the CDR3 is TGCGCCAGCAGCCGACGGACGTTCACAGATACGCAGTATTTT.

Regarding this clone: At the DNA level, this CDR3 is encoded by other sequences in the same sample as well. V usage is TRBV4-3 and J usage is TRBJ2-3; D is possibly TRBD1 (5 bases). CDR3 length: 16 residues. With 0 bases removed from V and 3 bases from J, the gap between germline ends came to 13 bases. Germline V gives CDR1 LGHNA, CDR2 YSLEER. The CDR3 coding sequence is TGCGCCAGCAGCCAAGATCGGCAGGGTGGGACAGATACGCAGTATTTT. Translation gives CASSQDRQGGTDTQYF.

V is TRBV15 and J is TRBJ1-1; maybe TRBD1 (5 bases). V was shortened by 2 bases and J by 12 bases, with 19 bases between the two germline ends. This CDR3 has 14 amino acids. Germline CDR1 reads LNHNV; CDR2 reads YYDKDF (reference sequence). The CDR3 nucleotides are TGTGCCACCAGCAGATACACAGGAGCCCGTGATACTTTCTTT. The encoded protein is CATSRYTGARDTFF.

The chain has TRBV30 and TRBJ2-4; 7 bases agree with TRBD1. V lost 5 bases, J lost 5 bases, and 9 bases stayed unmatched. Germline lookup yields CDR1 GTSNPN and CDR2 SVGIG (reference sequence). This CDR3 is 14 amino acids long. CDR3 sequence (DNA): TGTGCCTGGGGACTCGGGACAGTCGAAAACATTCAGTACTTC. This encodes CAWGLGTVENIQYF.

The CDR3 region is CSVEFRQNTEAFF. The CDR3 DNA sequence: TGCAGCGTTGAGTTTAGGCAGAACACTGAAGCTTTCTTT. J is TRBJ1-1 and V is TRBV29-1; no firm D call. Germline loops: CDR1 SQVTM, CDR2 ANQGSEA. The CDR3 runs to 13 residues. The V and J ends lost 3 bases and 1 base respectively, with 9 bases between them. The entire variable domain, with the rest obtained from reference TRBV29-1 and TRBJ1-1, is as follows: SAVISQKPSRDICQRGTSLTIQCQVDSQVTMMFWYRQQPGQSLTLIATANQGSEATYESGFVIDKFPISRPNLTFSTLTVSNMSPEDSSIYLCSVEFRQNTEAFFGQGTRLTVV.